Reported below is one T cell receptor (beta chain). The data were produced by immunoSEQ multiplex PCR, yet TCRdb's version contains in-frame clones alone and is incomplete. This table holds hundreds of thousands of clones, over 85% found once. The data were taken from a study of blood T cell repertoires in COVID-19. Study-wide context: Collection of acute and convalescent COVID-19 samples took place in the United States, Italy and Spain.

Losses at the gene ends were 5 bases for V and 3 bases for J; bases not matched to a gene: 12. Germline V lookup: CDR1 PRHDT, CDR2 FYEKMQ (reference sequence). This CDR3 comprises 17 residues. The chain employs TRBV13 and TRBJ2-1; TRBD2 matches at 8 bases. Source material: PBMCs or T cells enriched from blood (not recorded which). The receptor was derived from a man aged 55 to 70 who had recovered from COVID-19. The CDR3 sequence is CASSLRIAGPFYNEQFF. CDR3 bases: TGTGCCAGCAGCCTAAGAATAGCGGGGCCATTCTACAATGAGCAGTTCTTC. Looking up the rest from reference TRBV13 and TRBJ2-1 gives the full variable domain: AAGVIQSPRHLIKEKRETATLKCYPIPRHDTVYWYQQGPGQDPQFLISFYEKMQSDKGSIPDRFSAQQFSDYHSELNMSSLELGDSALYFCASSLRIAGPFYNEQFFGPGTRLTVL.